Listed below are T cell receptor beta chains from one sample, sequenced in a study of blood T cell repertoires in COVID-19. Some clones are missing from TCRdb's copy, which holds only in-frame ones; the method was immunoSEQ multiplex PCR. The sample lists 65,000 to 100,000 clones, around 88% occurring once. Sequencing input: peripheral blood. These receptors were collected from a woman older than 75 with acute or convalescent COVID-19. Both conserved end residues are part of each CDR3. The D gene is left open where the match is weak. Clone size is stated in some rows and not others, as once, few, many or a class when expanded.

.,.,TRBJ1-2,TRBV5-1,TGCGCCAGCAGCATAAGGACCGGACGGGAGAATAACTATGGCTACACCTTC,CASSIRTGRENNYGYTF
.,.,TRBJ1-2,TRBV29-1,TGCAGCGTTGCGGGGGGATCCCACTATGGCTACACCTTC,CSVAGGSHYGYTF
.,.,TRBJ2-2,TRBV12-3/TRBV12-4,TGTGCCAGCAGTTCAACAGGCGCCGGGGAGCTGTTTTTT,CASSSTGAGELFF
.,.,TRBJ2-7,TRBV7-6,TGTGCCAGCAGCTTAGCAACAGGGTCCACCTACGAGCAGTACTTC,CASSLATGSTYEQYF
.,TRBD1,TRBJ2-7,TRBV18,TGTGCCAGCTCACCATTCCGACAGGGGATCATCTACGAGCAGTACTTC,CASSPFRQGIIYEQYF
.,TRBD1,TRBJ2-2,TRBV5-1,TGCGCCAGCAGTCCGACAGGGCCGAACACCGGGGAGCTGTTTTTT,CASSPTGPNTGELFF
.,.,TRBJ1-1,TRBV7-2,TGTGCCAGCAGCTTACTCGGGGGAGGGACTGAAGCTTTCTTT,CASSLLGGGTEAFF
.,.,TRBJ2-7,TRBV6-6,TGTGCCAGCAGTTACTCGGCAGGGGAAGGCGAGCAGTACTTC,CASSYSAGEGEQYF
.,.,TRBJ2-3,TRBV2,TGTGCCAGCAGTGGGGGGGTGACGCAGTATTTT,CASSGGVTQYF
.,.,TRBJ2-7,TRBV6-1,TGTGCCAGCAGTGAGGTCTGGCAGGTAGGCTACGAGCAGTACTTC,CASSEVWQVGYEQYF
many,TRBD1,TRBJ1-6,TRBV28,TGTGCCAGCAGACCTCCTGACAGGGGGAGTTCACCCCTCCACTTT,CASRPPDRGSSPLHF
.,.,TRBJ1-2,TRBV6-5,TGTGCCAGCACCAAACTTAGGGGAAACTATGGCTACACCTTC,CASTKLRGNYGYTF
.,.,TRBJ1-2,TRBV30,TGTGCCTGGAGTGGCGGGGGGGCTGGCTACACCTTC,CAWSGGGAGYTF
.,.,TRBJ1-1,TRBV19,TGTGCCAGTAGTATGGGCAGGGCGGTAGGCACTGAAGCTTTCTTT,CASSMGRAVGTEAFF
.,TRBD1,TRBJ1-5,TRBV15,TGTGCCACCAGCCGGACAGGGGACAGCAATCAGCCCCAGCATTTT,CATSRTGDSNQPQHF
once,.,TRBJ1-2,TRBV5-6,TGTGCCAGCAGCCCCTCGGGAGGGGGGTATGGCTACACCTTC,CASSPSGGGYGYTF
once,.,TRBJ1-2,TRBV7-8,TGTGCCAGCAGCTTAAGGCAGGTCGACTATGGCTACACCTTC,CASSLRQVDYGYTF
.,.,TRBJ2-3,TRBV5-8,TGTGCCAGCAGCCCGACCGTTACTAGATTTTGGGGAGATACGCAGTATTTT,CASSPTVTRFWGDTQYF
.,TRBD2,TRBJ2-5,TRBV19,TGTGCCAGTAGTATTCGGGCTAGCGGGGCACAGACCCAGTACTTC,CASSIRASGAQTQYF
.,.,TRBJ2-1,TRBV5-4,TGTGCCAGCAGCAATGACAACTACAATGAGCAGTTCTTC,CASSNDNYNEQFF
.,.,TRBJ1-1,TRBV19,TGTGCCAGTAAGCGGGGGGCTGAAGCTTTCTTT,CASKRGAEAFF
.,TRBD1,TRBJ1-1,TRBV7-8,TGTGCCAGCAGCTCAATACAGGGGACTGAAGCTTTCTTT,CASSSIQGTEAFF
.,.,TRBJ2-7,TRBV19,TGTGCCAGTAGTTCCCCCGGACAGAAATCTACCTACGAGCAGTACTTC,CASSSPGQKSTYEQYF
.,TRBD1,TRBJ2-2,TRBV5-1,TGCGCCAGCAGCGTACAGGGGGCCGGTAACACCGGGGAGCTGTTTTTT,CASSVQGAGNTGELFF
.,TRBD2,TRBJ2-7,TRBV18,TGTGCCAGCTCACTCGGGAGGGGGACCTACGAGCAGTACTTC,CASSLGRGTYEQYF
.,.,TRBJ1-1,TRBV10-2,TGCGCCAGCAGTCCTACGAACACTGAAGCTTTCTTT,CASSPTNTEAFF
.,TRBD2,TRBJ2-1,TRBV7-2,TGTGCCAGCAGAAGCGGGGGGCCCTCCTACAATGAGCAGTTCTTC,CASRSGGPSYNEQFF
.,.,TRBJ2-5,TRBV4-1,TGCGCCAGCAGCCACGATCTACGGCGGAGCGTAGAATCCACCCAGTACTTC,CASSHDLRRSVESTQYF
.,TRBD1,TRBJ1-4,TRBV9,TGTGCCAGCAGCCACGGGACAGGAAAAAATGAAAAACTGTTTTTT,CASSHGTGKNEKLFF
.,.,TRBJ2-5,TRBV6-5,TGTGCCAGCAGTCTCGGGAGTCCGTCGGGAGAGACCCAGTACTTC,CASSLGSPSGETQYF
.,.,TRBJ1-3,TRBV5-1,TGCGCCAGCAGCTCCGAGGGCTCTGGAAACACCATATATTTT,CASSSEGSGNTIYF
few,.,TRBJ2-6,TRBV19,TGTGCCAGTAGTAAAAGGGGCTCTGGGGCCAACGTCCTGACTTTC,CASSKRGSGANVLTF
.,.,TRBJ1-1,TRBV2,TGTGCCAGCAGGCGGTTTGTGCGGCCTGAAGCTTTCTTT,CASRRFVRPEAFF
.,TRBD1,TRBJ2-1,TRBV5-1,TGCGCCAGCAGCGGGGGACAGGGGGGAAACAATGAGCAGTTCTTC,CASSGGQGGNNEQFF
.,.,TRBJ2-5,TRBV2,TGTGCCAGCAGTGATTTGGCGACAGGACAAGAGACCCAGTACTTC,CASSDLATGQETQYF
.,.,TRBJ2-5,TRBV5-6,TGTGCCAGCAGCTTGGATGGGGGCTTGGGGACCCAGTACTTC,CASSLDGGLGTQYF
.,TRBD1,TRBJ2-7,TRBV7-3,TGTGCCAGCAGCTCCTTCAAGGACAGGGATTCTAGGGAGCAGTACTTC,CASSSFKDRDSREQYF
.,.,TRBJ1-1,TRBV6-5,TGTGCCAGCAGTTACTTGGGGGCCTCCGGCGCTGAAGCTTTCTTT,CASSYLGASGAEAFF
.,.,TRBJ1-1,TRBV5-1,TGCGCCAGCAGCGAGGGACACCGTATGAACACTGAAGCTTTCTTT,CASSEGHRMNTEAFF
.,.,TRBJ1-3,TRBV19,TGTGCCAGTAGTTTCCCGGGGTCCTCTGGAAACACCATATATTTT,CASSFPGSSGNTIYF
.,.,TRBJ2-2,TRBV19,TGTGCCAGTAGCGTACGGGGCGGGGAGCTGTTTTTT,CASSVRGGELFF
.,TRBD2,TRBJ2-5,TRBV5-6,TGTGCCAGCAGCTTACCAGCGGGGGAGACCCAGTACTTC,CASSLPAGETQYF
.,.,TRBJ2-1,TRBV2,TGTGCCAGCAGTCTCGGACTGAGCTCCTACAATGAGCAGTTCTTC,CASSLGLSSYNEQFF